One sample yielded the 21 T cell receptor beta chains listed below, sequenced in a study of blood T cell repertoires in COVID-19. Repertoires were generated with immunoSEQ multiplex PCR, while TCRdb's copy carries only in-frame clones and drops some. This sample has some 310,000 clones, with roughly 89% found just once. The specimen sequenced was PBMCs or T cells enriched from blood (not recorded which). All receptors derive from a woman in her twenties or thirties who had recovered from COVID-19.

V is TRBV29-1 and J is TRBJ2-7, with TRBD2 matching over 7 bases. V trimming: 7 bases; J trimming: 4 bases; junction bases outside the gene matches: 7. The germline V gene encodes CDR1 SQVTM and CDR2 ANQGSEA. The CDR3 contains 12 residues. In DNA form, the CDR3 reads TGCAGCGCAAGAGACGGGGGGTACGAGCAGTACTTC. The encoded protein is CSARDGGYEQYF.

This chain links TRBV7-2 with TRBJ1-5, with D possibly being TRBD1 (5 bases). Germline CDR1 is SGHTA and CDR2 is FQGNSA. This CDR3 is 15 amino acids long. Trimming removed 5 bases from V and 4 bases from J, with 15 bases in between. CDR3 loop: CASSPVGAPNQPQHF. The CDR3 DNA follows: TGTGCCAGCAGCCCCGTTGGGGCACCAAATCAGCCCCAGCATTTT.

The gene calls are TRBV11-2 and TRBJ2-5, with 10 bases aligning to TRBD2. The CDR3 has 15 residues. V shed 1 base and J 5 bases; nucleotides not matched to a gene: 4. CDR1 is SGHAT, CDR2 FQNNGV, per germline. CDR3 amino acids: CASSLASGSGETQYF. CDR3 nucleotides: TGTGCCAGCAGCTTAGCTAGCGGGAGTGGTGAGACCCAGTACTTC.

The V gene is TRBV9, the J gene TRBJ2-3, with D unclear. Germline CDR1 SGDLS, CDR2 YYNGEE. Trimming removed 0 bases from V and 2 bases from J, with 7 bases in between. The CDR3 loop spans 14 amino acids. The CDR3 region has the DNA TGTGCCAGCAGCGTAGCGGGTATCACAGATACGCAGTATTTT. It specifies CASSVAGITDTQYF. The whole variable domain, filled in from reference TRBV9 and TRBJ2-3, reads DSGVTQTPKHLITATGQRVTLRCSPRSGDLSVYWYQQSLDQGLQFLIQYYNGEERAKGNILERFSAQQFPDLHSELNLSSLELGDSALYFCASSVAGITDTQYFGPGTRLTVL.

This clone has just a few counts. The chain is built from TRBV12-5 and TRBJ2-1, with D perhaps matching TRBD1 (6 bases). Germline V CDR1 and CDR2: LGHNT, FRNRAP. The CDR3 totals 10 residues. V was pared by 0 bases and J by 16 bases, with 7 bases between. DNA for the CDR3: TGTGCTAGTGGTTTGGTACAGGGTTTCTTC. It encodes CASGLVQGFF.

CDR3 DNA sequence: TGTGCCAGCAGTGACAAGACAGGGGAAACCGGGGAGCTGTTTTTT. Protein sequence: CASSDKTGETGELFF. The chain couples TRBV6-4 to TRBJ2-2, with 8 positions matching TRBD1. CDR3 length equals 15 residues. CDR1 is MRHNA and CDR2 is SNTAGT in the germline V gene. V lost 2 bases to trimming and J lost 5 bases; unmatched junction nucleotides: 4.

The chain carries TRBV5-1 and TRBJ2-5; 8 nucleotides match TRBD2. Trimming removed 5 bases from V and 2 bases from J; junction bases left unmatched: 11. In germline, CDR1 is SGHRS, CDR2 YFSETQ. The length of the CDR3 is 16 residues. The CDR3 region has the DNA TGCGCCAGCAGATTAAATAGCGGGAACGAACAAGAGACCCAGTACTTC. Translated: CASRLNSGNEQETQYF.

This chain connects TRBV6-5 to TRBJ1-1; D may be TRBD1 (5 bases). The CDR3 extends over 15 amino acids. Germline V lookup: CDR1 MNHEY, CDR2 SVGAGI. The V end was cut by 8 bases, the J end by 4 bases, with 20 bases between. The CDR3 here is CASRSDPWGGTEAFF. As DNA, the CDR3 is TGTGCCAGCCGTTCTGACCCTTGGGGGGGCACTGAAGCTTTCTTT.

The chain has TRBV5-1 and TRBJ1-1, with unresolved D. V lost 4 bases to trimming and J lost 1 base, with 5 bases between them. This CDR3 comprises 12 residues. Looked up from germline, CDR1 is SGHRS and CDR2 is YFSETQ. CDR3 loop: CASSRGNTEAFF. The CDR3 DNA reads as TGCGCCAGCAGCCGGGGGAACACTGAAGCTTTCTTT.

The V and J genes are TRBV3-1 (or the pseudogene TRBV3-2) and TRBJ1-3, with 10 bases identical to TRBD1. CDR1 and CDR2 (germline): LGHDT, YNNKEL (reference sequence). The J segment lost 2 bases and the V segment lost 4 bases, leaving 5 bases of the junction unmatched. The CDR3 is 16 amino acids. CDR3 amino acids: CASSRRQGAAGNTIYF. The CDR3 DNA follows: TGTGCCAGCAGCCGACGACAGGGGGCGGCTGGAAACACCATATATTTT.

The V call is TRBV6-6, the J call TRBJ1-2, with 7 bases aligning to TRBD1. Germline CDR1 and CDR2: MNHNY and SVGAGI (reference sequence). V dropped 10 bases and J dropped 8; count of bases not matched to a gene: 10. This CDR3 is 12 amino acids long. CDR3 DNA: TGTGCCACCACCACAGGGGCTGAAGGCTACACCTTC. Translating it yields CATTTGAEGYTF.

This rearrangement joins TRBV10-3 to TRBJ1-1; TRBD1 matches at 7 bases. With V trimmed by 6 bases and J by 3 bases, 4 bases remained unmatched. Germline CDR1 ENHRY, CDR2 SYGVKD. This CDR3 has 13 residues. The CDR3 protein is CAIRGTGDTEAFF. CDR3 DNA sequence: TGTGCCATCAGAGGAACAGGGGACACTGAAGCTTTCTTT.

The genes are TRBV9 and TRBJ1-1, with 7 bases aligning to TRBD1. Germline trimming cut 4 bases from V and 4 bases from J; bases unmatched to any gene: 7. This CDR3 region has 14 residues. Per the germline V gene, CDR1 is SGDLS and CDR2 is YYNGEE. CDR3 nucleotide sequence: TGTGCCAGCAGCTTCGGACAGGAAGGCACTGAAGCTTTCTTT. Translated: CASSFGQEGTEAFF.

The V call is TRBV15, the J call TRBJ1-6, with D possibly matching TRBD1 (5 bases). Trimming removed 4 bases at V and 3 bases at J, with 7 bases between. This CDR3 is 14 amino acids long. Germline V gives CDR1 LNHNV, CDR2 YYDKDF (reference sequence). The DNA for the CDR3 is TGTGCCACCAGCACAGGGTTCTATAATTCACCCCTCCACTTT. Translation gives CATSTGFYNSPLHF.

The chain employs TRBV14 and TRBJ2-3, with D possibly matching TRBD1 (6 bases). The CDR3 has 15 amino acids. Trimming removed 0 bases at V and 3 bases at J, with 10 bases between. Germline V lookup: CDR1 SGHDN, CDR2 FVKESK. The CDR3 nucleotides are TGTGCCAGCAGCCAAGATAGGGACATAACAGATACGCAGTATTTT. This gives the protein CASSQDRDITDTQYF.

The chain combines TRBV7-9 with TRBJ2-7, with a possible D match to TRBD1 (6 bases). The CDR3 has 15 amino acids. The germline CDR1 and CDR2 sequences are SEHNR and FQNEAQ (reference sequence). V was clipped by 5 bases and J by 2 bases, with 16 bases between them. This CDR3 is CASSLTMGQTYEQYF. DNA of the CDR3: TGTGCCAGCAGCCTTACCATGGGACAAACCTACGAGCAGTACTTC. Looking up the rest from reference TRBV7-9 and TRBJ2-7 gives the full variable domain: DTGVSQNPRHKITKRGQNVTFRCDPISEHNRLYWYRQTLGQGPEFLTYFQNEAQLEKSRLLSDRFSAERPKGSFSTLEIQRTEQGDSAMYLCASSLTMGQTYEQYFGPGTRLTVT.

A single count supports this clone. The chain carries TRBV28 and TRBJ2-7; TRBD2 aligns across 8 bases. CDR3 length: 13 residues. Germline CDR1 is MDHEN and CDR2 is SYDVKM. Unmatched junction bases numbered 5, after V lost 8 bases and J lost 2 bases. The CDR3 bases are TGTGCCAGCGTTAGCGGGAATACCTACGAGCAGTACTTC. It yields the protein CASVSGNTYEQYF. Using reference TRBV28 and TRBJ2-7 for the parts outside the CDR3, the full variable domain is DVKVTQSSRYLVKRTGEKVFLECVQDMDHENMFWYRQDPGLGLRLIYFSYDVKMKEKGDIPEGYSVSREKKERFSLILESASTNQTSMYLCASVSGNTYEQYFGPGTRLTVT.

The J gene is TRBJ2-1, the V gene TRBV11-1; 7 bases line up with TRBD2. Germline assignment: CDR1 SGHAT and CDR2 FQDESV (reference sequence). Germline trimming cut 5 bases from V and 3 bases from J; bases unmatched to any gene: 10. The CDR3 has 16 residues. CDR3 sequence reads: CASSQSGGKYYNEQFF. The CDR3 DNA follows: TGTGCCAGCAGCCAATCGGGGGGAAAATACTACAATGAGCAGTTCTTC.

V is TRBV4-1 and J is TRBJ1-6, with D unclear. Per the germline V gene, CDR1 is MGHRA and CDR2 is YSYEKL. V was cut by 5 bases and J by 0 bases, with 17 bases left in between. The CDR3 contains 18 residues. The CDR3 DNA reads TGCGCCAGCAGCGGGGAGGACTCGATAAGCTCCTATAATTCACCCCTCCACTTT. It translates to CASSGEDSISSYNSPLHF.

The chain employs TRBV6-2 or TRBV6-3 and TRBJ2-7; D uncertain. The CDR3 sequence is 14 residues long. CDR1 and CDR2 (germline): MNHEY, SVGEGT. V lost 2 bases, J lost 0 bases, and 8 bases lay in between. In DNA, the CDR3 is TGTGCCAGCAGTTACGACTCGATCTCCTACGAGCAGTACTTC. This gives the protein CASSYDSISYEQYF.

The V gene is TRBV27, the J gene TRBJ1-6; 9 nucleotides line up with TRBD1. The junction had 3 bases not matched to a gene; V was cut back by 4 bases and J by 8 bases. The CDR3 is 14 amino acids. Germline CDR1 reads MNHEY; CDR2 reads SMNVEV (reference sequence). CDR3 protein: CASSWDRAYSPLHF. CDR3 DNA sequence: TGTGCCAGCAGTTGGGACAGGGCCTATTCACCCCTCCACTTT.